This T cell receptor beta chain is from a study of tumor-infiltrating lymphocytes in primary liver carcinoma. TCR beta cDNA came from roughly 550 ng total RNA, primed with a constant-region primer. Modified slightly, ARM-PCR produced TCR beta libraries over three nested multiplex PCR rounds. TCRdb re-analysed the multiplex PCR reads in MiXCR, keeping a single row per CDR3 protein. The data contain fewer than 400,000 distinct CDR3 sequences, 55% to 65% of them singletons. This clonotype was seen at least ten times. Out of unsorted whole blood came the blood RNA, and germline DNA was extracted as well. This clonotype originated in a middle-aged man with primary liver carcinoma and hepatitis B virus infection. The sample consisted of peripheral blood.

The CDR3 nucleotides are TGTGCCAGCAGTGAGGGGGGAAGGGAGCAGTACTTC. Translation gives CASSEGGREQYF. The chain has TRBV6-1 and TRBJ2-7, with a possible D match to TRBD2 (6 bases). The CDR3 contains 12 residues. Germline CDR1 reads MNHNS; CDR2 reads SASEGT. V was shortened by 3 bases and J by 7 bases, with 10 bases between the two germline ends.